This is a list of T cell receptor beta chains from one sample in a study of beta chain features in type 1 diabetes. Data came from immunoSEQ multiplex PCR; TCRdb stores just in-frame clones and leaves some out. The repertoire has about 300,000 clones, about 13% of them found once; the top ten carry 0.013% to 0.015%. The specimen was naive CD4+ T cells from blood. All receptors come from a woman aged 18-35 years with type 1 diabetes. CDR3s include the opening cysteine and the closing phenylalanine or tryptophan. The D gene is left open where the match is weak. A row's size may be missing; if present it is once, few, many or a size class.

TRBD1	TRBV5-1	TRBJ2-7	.	TGCGCCAGCAGCTCAGGGGGCGTCCTCTCCTACGAGCAGTACTTC	CASSSGGVLSYEQYF
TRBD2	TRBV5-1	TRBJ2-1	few	TGCGCCAGCAGCTTGGGGTCGAGCGGGAGTTACGAGCAGTTCTTC	CASSLGSSGSYEQFF
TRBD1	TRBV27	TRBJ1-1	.	TGTGCCAGCAGTGAGGGACAGGGCACTGAAGCTTTCTTT	CASSEGQGTEAFF
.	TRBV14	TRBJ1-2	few	TGTGCCAGCAGCCTCCGGGACACCTATGGCTACACCTTC	CASSLRDTYGYTF
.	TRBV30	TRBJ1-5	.	TGTGCCTGGAGTGCGCGCGGGGGTGGCAATCAGCCCCAGCATTTT	CAWSARGGGNQPQHF
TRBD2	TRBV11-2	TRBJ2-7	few	TGTGCCAGCAGCTACAACCCTAGCGGGAGTGGCTACGAGCAGTACTTC	CASSYNPSGSGYEQYF
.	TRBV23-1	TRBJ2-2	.	TGCGCCAGCAGTCCGAATCGTGAACAGCCGAACACCGGGGAGCTGTTTTTT	CASSPNREQPNTGELFF
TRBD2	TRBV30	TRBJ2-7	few	TGTGCCTGGAGTCCATCAACTAGCGGTTTCTCCTACGAGCAGTACTTC	CAWSPSTSGFSYEQYF
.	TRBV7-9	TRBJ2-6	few	TGTGCCTCAGAGGCGTCTGGGGCCAACGTCCTGACTTTC	CASEASGANVLTF
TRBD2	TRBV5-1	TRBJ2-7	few	TGCGCCAGCAGCTTGGCTAGCGGGAGTTACGAGCAGTACTTC	CASSLASGSYEQYF
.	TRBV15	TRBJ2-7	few	TGTGCCACCAGCAGAGACTTGGGGGGACGGGGCTACGAGCAGTACTTC	CATSRDLGGRGYEQYF
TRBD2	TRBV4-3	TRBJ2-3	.	TGCGCCAGCAGCCAAGGGACTAGTCGAGTTACGCAGTATTTT	CASSQGTSRVTQYF
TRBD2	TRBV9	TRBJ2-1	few	TGTGCCAGCAGCGTAGGTATGGGACTAGTACATGAGCAGTTCTTC	CASSVGMGLVHEQFF
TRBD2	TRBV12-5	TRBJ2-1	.	TGTGCTAGTGGTTTGGCGGAGACTAGCGGGACTTCGAATGAGCAGTTCTTC	CASGLAETSGTSNEQFF
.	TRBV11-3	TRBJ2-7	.	TGTGCCAGCAGCGGTGGTAGCGGCTACGAGCAGTACTTC	CASSGGSGYEQYF
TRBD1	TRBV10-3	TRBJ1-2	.	TGTGCCATCAGCCCCCCGACAGGGAACTTTGGCTACACCTTC	CAISPPTGNFGYTF
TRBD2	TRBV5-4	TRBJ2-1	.	TGTGCCAGCAGCATGTTACTAGCGGGAGTCACCGATGAGCAGTTCTTC	CASSMLLAGVTDEQFF
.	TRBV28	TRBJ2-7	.	TGTGCCAGCAGTTCCCCGACAGGTATGCCTTACGAGCAGTACTTC	CASSSPTGMPYEQYF
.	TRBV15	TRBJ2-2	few	TGTGCCACCAGCAGATACCGGGACACCGGGGTCACCGGGGAGCTGTTTTTT	CATSRYRDTGVTGELFF
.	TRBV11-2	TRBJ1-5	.	TGTGCCAGCAGCCTCGCACGGGGGCCCCAGCATTTT	CASSLARGPQHF
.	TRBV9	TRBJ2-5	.	TGTGCCAGCAGCGTAACGGGAGCGAGGGAAGAGACCCAGTACTTC	CASSVTGAREETQYF
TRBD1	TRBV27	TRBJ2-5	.	TGTGCCAGCAGTTCACACTCAGATGGGACAGGCCGTCGGGTGTACTTC	CASSSHSDGTGRRVYF
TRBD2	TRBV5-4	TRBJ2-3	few	TGTGCCAGCAGCTTGCGACTAGCGGAGACAGATACGCAGTATTTT	CASSLRLAETDTQYF
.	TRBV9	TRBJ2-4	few	TGTGCCAGCAGCGTAGCAGGACAGCTAGCCAAAAACATTCAGTACTTC	CASSVAGQLAKNIQYF
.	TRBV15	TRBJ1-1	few	TGTGCCACCAGCAGAGTCGGGGAAAGTGAAGCTTTCTTT	CATSRVGESEAFF
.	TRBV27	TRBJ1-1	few	TGTGCCAGCAGTTTAGGCCCACCATCCATGAACACTGAAGCTTTCTTT	CASSLGPPSMNTEAFF
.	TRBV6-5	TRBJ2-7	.	TGTGCCAGCAGCCTAAGTGAAGTTGGGGGCCTCGAGCAGTACTTC	CASSLSEVGGLEQYF
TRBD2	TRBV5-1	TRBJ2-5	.	TGCGCCAGCAGCTCAGGACTAGCGGGAGCGGGGGAGCAGTACTTC	CASSSGLAGAGEQYF
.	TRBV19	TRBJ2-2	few	TGTGCCGGATCGACAGGTTACACCGGGGAGCTGTTTTTT	CAGSTGYTGELFF
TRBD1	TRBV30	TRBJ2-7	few	TGTGCCTGGAGTGTAGGACGCACAGGGGGTAGGGAGCAGTACTTC	CAWSVGRTGGREQYF
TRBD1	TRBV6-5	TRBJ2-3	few	TGTGCCAGCAGTTACACGGGACAGGGGGAAGATACGCAGTATTTT	CASSYTGQGEDTQYF
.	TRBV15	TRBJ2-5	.	TGTGCCACCAGCGGGCACAGGGTGGAAGAGACCCAGTACTTC	CATSGHRVEETQYF
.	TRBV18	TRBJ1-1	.	TGTGCCAGCTCACCAATGCAGGGTAAGGCTTTCTTT	CASSPMQGKAFF
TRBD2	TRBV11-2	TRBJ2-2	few	TGTGCCAGCAGCCCGGGACTAGCGGGAGTGGGCGGGGAGCTGTTTTTT	CASSPGLAGVGGELFF
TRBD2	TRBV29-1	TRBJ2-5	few	TGCAGCATTTCTACGGGGACTAAAGAGACCCAGTACTTC	CSISTGTKETQYF
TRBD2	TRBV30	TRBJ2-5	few	TGTGCCTGGGATCTAGCGGGAGGACGGAAAGAGACCCAGTACTTC	CAWDLAGGRKETQYF
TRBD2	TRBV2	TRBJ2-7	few	TGTGCCAGCAGCGACGGACGGGGACTATCATACGAGCAGTACTTC	CASSDGRGLSYEQYF
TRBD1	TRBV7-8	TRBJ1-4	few	TGTGCCAGCAGTTCCACTAAAGACAGGGCGGAAAAACTGTTTTTT	CASSSTKDRAEKLFF
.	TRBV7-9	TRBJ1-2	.	TGTGCCAGCAGCCCCCCTACGGGCGGGGCCAACTATGGCTACACCTTC	CASSPPTGGANYGYTF
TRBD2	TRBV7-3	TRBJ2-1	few	TGTGCCAGCAGCCCTCCGGGGCGGGAGTACAATGAGCAGTTCTTC	CASSPPGREYNEQFF
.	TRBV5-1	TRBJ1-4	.	TGCGCCAGCAGCTTGGTGGCAGGGGCTAATGAAAAACTGTTTTTT	CASSLVAGANEKLFF
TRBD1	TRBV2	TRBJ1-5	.	TGTGCCAGCAGTGAGGACAGGGGAGGCAATCAGCCCCAGCATTTT	CASSEDRGGNQPQHF
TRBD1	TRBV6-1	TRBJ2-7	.	TGTGCCAGCGAGAGCCTGAGGACAGGGGGCGCCGAGCAGTACTTC	CASESLRTGGAEQYF
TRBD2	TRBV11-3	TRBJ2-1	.	TGTGCCAGCAGCTTAGATGGACAGCGGGAGAGCGTCATGGCTGAGCAGTTCTTC	CASSLDGQRESVMAEQFF
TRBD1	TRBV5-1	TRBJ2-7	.	TGCGCCAGCAGCTTGCGGACAGGGAAGGATGGCGAGCAGTACTTC	CASSLRTGKDGEQYF
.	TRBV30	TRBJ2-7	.	TGTGCCTGGACCCCCGGAGGGGCTGGCCACGAGCAGTACTTC	CAWTPGGAGHEQYF
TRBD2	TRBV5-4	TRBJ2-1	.	TGTGCCAGCAGCCAAGAGGTCACGTCTAGCGGGAGGGGGCCACGGTTCTTC	CASSQEVTSSGRGPRFF
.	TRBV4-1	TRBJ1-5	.	TGCGCCAGCAGCCCGGTAGACAGGACCACTCATCAGCCCCAGCATTTT	CASSPVDRTTHQPQHF
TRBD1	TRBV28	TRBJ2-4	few	TGTGCCAGCAGCATAACCGGGACAGTTAAAAACATTCAGTACTTC	CASSITGTVKNIQYF
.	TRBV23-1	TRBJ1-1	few	TGCGCCAGCAGTCAATCGAGTTTAGGGGCGGACACTGAAGCTTTCTTT	CASSQSSLGADTEAFF
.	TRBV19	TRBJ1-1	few	TGTGCCAGTAGTATGGGGACGGGACTAAGCACTGAAGCTTTCTTT	CASSMGTGLSTEAFF
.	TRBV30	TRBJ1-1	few	TGTGCCTGGAGCGGGAACAGGGACCGGGGCACTGAAGCTTTCTTT	CAWSGNRDRGTEAFF
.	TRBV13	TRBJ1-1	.	TGTGCCAGCAGCTCCCAGCGGGACACATTGAACACTGAAGCTTTCTTT	CASSSQRDTLNTEAFF
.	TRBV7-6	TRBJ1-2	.	TGTGCCAGCAGCCCCCCGGGAAGTGGCTACACCTTC	CASSPPGSGYTF
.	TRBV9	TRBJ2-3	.	TGTGCCAGCGGATCACAGGTTCGCACAGATACGCAGTATTTT	CASGSQVRTDTQYF
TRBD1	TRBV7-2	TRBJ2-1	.	TGTGCTACCGGAACGGGACAGGGCCACAATGAGCAGTTCTTC	CATGTGQGHNEQFF
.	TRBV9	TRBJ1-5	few	TGTGCCAGCAGCGTAGGCGTGGGCAATCAGCCCCAGCATTTT	CASSVGVGNQPQHF
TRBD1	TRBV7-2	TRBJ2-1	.	TGTGCCAGCAGTCTTGGGACAGGGAATCCTCTGGAGCAGTTCTTC	CASSLGTGNPLEQFF
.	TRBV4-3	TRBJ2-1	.	TGCGCCAGCAGCCAAGAGTTTGGACAGACCTACAATGAGCAGTTCTTC	CASSQEFGQTYNEQFF
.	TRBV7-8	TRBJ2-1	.	TGTGCCAGCAGCCGCGCTGGCTCCTACAATGAGCAGTTCTTC	CASSRAGSYNEQFF